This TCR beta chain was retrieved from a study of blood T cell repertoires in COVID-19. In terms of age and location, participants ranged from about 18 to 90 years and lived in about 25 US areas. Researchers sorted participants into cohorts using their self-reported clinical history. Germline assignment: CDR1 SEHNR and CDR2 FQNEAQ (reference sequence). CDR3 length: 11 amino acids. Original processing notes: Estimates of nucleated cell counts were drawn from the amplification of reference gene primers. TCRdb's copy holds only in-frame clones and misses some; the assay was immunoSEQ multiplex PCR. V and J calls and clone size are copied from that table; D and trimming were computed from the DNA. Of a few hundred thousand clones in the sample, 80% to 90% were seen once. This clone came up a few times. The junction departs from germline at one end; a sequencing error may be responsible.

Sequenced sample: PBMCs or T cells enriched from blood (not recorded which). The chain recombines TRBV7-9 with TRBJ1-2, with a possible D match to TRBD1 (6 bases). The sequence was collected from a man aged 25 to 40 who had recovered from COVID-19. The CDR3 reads CASSRRQEVSF. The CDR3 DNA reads TGTGCCAGCAGCCGTAGACAGGAGGTTTCCTTC.